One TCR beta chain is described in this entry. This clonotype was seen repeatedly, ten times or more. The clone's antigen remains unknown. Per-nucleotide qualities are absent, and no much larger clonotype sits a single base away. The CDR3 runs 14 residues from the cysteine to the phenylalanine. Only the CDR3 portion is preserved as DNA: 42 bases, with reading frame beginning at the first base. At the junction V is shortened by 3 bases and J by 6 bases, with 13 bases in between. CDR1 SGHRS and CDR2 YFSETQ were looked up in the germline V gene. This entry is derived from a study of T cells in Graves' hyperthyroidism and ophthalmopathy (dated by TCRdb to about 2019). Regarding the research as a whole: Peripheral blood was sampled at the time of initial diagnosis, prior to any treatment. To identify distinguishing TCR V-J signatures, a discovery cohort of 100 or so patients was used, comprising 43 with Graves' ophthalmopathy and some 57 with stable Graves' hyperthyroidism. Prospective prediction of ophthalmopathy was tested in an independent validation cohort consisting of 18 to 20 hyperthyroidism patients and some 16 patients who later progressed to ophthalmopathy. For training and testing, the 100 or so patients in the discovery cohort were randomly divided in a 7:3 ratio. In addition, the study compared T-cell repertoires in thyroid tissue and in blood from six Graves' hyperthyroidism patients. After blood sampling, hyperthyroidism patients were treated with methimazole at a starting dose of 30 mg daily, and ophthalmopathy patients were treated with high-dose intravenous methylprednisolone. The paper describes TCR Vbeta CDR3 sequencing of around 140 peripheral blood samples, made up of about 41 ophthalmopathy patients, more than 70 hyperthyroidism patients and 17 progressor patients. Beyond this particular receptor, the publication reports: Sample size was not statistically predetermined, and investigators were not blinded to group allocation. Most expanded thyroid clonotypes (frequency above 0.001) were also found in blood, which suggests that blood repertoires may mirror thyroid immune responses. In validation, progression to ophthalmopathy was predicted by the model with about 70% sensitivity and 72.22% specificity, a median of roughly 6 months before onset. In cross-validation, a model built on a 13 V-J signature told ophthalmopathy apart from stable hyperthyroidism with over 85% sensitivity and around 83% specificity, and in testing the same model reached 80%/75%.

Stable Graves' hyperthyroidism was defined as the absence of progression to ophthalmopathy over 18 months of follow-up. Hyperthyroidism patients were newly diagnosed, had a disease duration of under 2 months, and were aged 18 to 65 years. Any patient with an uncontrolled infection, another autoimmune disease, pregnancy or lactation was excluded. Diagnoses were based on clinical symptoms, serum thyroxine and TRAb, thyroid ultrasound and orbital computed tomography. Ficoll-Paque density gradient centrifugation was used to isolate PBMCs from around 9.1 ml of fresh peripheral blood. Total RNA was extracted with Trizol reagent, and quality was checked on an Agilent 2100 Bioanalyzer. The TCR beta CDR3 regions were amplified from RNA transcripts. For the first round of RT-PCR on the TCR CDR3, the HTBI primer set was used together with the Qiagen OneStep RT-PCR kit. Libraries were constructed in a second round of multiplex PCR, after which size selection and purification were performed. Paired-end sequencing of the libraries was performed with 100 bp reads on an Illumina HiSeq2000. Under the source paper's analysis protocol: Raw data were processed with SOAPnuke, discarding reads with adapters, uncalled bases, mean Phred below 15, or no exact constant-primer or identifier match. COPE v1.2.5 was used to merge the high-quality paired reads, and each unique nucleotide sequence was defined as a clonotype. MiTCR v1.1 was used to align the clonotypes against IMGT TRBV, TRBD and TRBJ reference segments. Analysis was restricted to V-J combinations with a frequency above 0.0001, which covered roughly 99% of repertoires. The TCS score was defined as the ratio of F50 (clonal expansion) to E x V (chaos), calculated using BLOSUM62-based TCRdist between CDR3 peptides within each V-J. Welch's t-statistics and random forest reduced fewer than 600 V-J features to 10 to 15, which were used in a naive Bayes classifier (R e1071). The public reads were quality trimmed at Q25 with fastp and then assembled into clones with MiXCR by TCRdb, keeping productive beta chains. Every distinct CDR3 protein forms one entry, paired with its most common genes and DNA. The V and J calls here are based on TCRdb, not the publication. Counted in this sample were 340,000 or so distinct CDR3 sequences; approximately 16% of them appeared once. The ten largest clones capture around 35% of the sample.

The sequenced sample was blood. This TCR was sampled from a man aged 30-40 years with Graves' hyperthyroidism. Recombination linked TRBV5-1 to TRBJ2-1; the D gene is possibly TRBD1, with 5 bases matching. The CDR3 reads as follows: CASSSTVARNEQFF. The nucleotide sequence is TGCGCCAGCAGCTCGACAGTCGCCCGCAATGAGCAGTTCTTC.